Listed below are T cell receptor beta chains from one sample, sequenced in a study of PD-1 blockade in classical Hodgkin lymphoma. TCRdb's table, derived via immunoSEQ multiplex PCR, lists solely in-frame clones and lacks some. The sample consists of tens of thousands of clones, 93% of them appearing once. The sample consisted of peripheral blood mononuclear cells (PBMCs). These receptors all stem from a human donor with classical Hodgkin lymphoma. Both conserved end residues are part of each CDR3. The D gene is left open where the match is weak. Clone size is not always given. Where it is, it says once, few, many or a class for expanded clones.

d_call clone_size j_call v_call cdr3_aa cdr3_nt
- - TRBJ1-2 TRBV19 CASSPRGVLGAYGYTF TGTGCCAGTAGCCCTCGTGGAGTCCTAGGGGCCTATGGCTACACCTTC
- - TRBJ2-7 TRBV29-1 CSVMGYYEQYF TGCAGCGTTATGGGTTACTACGAGCAGTACTTC
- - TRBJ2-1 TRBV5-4 CASSSVHTDEQFF TGTGCCAGCAGCTCCGTCCACACCGATGAGCAGTTCTTC
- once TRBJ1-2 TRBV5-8 CASSLGQYTVASSYTF TGTGCCAGCAGCTTGGGCCAGTACACAGTGGCCTCAAGCTACACCTTC
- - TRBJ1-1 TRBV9 CASATGPYTEAFF TGTGCCAGTGCAACAGGCCCGTACACTGAAGCTTTCTTT
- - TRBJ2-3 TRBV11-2 CASSSMGTVGDTQYF TGTGCCAGCAGCTCAATGGGTACGGTGGGAGATACGCAGTATTTT
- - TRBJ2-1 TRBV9 CASSVRSGSYNEQFF TGTGCCAGCAGCGTACGCTCGGGCTCCTACAATGAGCAGTTCTTC
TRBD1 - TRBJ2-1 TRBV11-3 CASSFGTVIYNEQFF TGTGCCAGCAGCTTTGGGACAGTCATCTACAATGAGCAGTTCTTC
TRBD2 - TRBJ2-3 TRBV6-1 CASRELAGGGGDTQYF TGTGCCAGCAGGGAACTAGCGGGAGGTGGTGGAGATACGCAGTATTTT
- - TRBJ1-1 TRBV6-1 CASSGDAVEKAFF TGTGCCAGCAGTGGGGACGCGGTGGAGAAAGCTTTCTTT
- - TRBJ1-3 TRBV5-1 CASSADSGSGNTIYF TGCGCCAGCAGCGCGGACTCGGGTAGCGGAAACACCATATATTTT
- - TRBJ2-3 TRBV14 CASAARIASTQYF TGTGCCAGCGCGGCAAGAATAGCGAGTACGCAGTATTTT
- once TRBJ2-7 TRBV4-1 CASSQGPGRYYEQYF TGCGCCAGCAGCCAAGGGCCCGGGCGGTACTACGAGCAGTACTTC
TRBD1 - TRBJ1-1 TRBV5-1 CASSLAPGTGGTNTEAFF TGCGCCAGCAGCTTGGCCCCCGGGACAGGGGGTACGAACACTGAAGCTTTCTTT
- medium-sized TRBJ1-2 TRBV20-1 CSARDTGGYTF TGCAGTGCTAGAGATACCGGAGGCTACACCTTC
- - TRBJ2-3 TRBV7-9 CASSLSSTDTQYF TGTGCCAGCAGCTTAAGTAGCACAGATACGCAGTATTTT
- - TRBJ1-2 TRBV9 CASTPIGGYGYTF TGTGCCAGCACCCCGATTGGGGGCTATGGCTACACCTTC
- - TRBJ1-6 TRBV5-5 CASSLAPGGIKNSPLHF TGTGCCAGCAGCTTGGCTCCGGGTGGGATAAAGAATTCACCCCTCCACTTT
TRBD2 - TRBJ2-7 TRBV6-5 CASTGGVSYEQYF TGTGCCAGTACGGGGGGAGTCTCCTACGAGCAGTACTTC
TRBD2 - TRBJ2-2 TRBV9 CASSVASGGNTGELFF TGTGCCAGCAGCGTAGCTAGCGGGGGTAACACCGGGGAGCTGTTTTTT
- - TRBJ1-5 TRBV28 CASSLSLQPQHF TGTGCCAGCAGTTTATCACTTCAGCCCCAGCATTTT
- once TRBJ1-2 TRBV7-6 CASSSLPRGEYGYTF TGTGCCAGCAGCTCCCTCCCAAGGGGGGAATATGGCTACACCTTC
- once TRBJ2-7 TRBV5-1 CALPERRCYEQYF TGCGCCCTACCGGAGCGGAGATGCTACGAGCAGTACTTC